A selection of T cell receptor beta chains follows, all from one sample in a study of T cell responses to AZD1222 COVID-19 vaccine. Method: immunoSEQ multiplex PCR; TCRdb's copy keeps in-frame clones and lacks some. The sample records roughly 140,000 clones, 90% being singletons. The sample was peripheral blood, taken on day 0 of AZD1222 vaccination. These receptors originate from an adult in good health. CDR3s include the opening cysteine and the closing phenylalanine or tryptophan. A D gene is named only where the DNA matches it firmly. Size is omitted from some rows. Given values are once, few, many or a class for expanded clones.

DNA,CDR3,size,D,J,V
TGTGCCAGCAGCAGAGACAGGGGGCCTCTATCAAGTTCTGGGGCCAACGTCCTGACTTTC,CASSRDRGPLSSSGANVLTF,.,TRBD1,TRBJ2-6,TRBV6-6
TGTGCCAGCAGCCACAACAGGGGGCGAAACACTGAAGCTTTCTTT,CASSHNRGRNTEAFF,.,TRBD1,TRBJ1-1,TRBV3-1/TRBV3-2
TGTGCCTGGAGTCGTGACAGGTCCTATAGCAATCAGCCCCAGCATTTT,CAWSRDRSYSNQPQHF,.,.,TRBJ1-5,TRBV30
TGTGCCAGCAGCCAAGATCACGCGGGAGCCTACAATGAGCAGTTCTTC,CASSQDHAGAYNEQFF,.,TRBD2,TRBJ2-1,TRBV4-2
TGTGCCACCAGCAGAGTAGCGGCCGGCTACGAGCAGTACTTC,CATSRVAAGYEQYF,.,.,TRBJ2-7,TRBV15
TGTGCCAGCAGTGGGGCGGATTTGGGTATTAATGAGCAGTTCTTC,CASSGADLGINEQFF,.,.,TRBJ2-1,TRBV25-1
TGTGCCAGCAGTGAATGGGACAGGGGTCTCCACGAGCAGTACTTC,CASSEWDRGLHEQYF,.,TRBD1,TRBJ2-7,TRBV25-1
TGTGCCAGCAGAGCCTACAGGGGGCCCATCTATGGCTACACCTTC,CASRAYRGPIYGYTF,.,TRBD1,TRBJ1-2,TRBV11-2
TGTGCCAGCGGCCGGGACGGACCCTTTAACTATGGCTACACCTTC,CASGRDGPFNYGYTF,.,.,TRBJ1-2,TRBV27
TGTGCCAGCAGTGACTCGGAGGCAGGCGGGACTGAAGCTTTCTTT,CASSDSEAGGTEAFF,.,.,TRBJ1-1,TRBV6-4
TGTGCCAGCAGCTTAGCACCAGGGAGGACTGAAGCTTTCTTT,CASSLAPGRTEAFF,.,.,TRBJ1-1,TRBV7-2
TGTGCCAGCAGTAACACCGGGACAGGATTTGGCTACACCTTC,CASSNTGTGFGYTF,.,TRBD1,TRBJ1-2,TRBV6-6
TGTGCCAGTAGTATCCGAGGTGAAAAACTGTTTTTT,CASSIRGEKLFF,.,.,TRBJ1-4,TRBV19
TGTGCCAGCGTTGGACTAAGATCACCCCTCCACTTT,CASVGLRSPLHF,.,.,TRBJ1-6,TRBV2
TGTGCCAGCACAGACAGCAACACCGGGGAGCTGTTTTTT,CASTDSNTGELFF,.,.,TRBJ2-2,TRBV27
TGTGCCAGCAGTGGAATTGGCGTCAATGAGCAGTTCTTC,CASSGIGVNEQFF,.,.,TRBJ2-1,TRBV25-1
TGTGCCAGCAGTCGACAGGGGACTGACAATGAGCAGTTCTTC,CASSRQGTDNEQFF,.,TRBD1,TRBJ2-1,TRBV7-2
TGTGCCAGCAGCCCTCGGGTTGGACAGGGTTACAATGAGCAGTTCTTC,CASSPRVGQGYNEQFF,.,TRBD1,TRBJ2-1,TRBV7-2
TGTGCCAGCAGCTTAGGAGTCGCGTCTGAGCAGTACTTC,CASSLGVASEQYF,.,.,TRBJ2-7,TRBV7-8
TGTGCCAGCAGCCAGGATGGAGAGTATGGCTACACCTTC,CASSQDGEYGYTF,once,.,TRBJ1-2,TRBV4-2
TGTGCCAGCAGCGTAAGCCTAGCGGGAGGGTCAACAGATACGCAGTATTTT,CASSVSLAGGSTDTQYF,.,TRBD2,TRBJ2-3,TRBV9
TGTGCCAGCACTGGGAGGGGGAACACTGAAGCTTTCTTT,CASTGRGNTEAFF,.,.,TRBJ1-1,TRBV6-5